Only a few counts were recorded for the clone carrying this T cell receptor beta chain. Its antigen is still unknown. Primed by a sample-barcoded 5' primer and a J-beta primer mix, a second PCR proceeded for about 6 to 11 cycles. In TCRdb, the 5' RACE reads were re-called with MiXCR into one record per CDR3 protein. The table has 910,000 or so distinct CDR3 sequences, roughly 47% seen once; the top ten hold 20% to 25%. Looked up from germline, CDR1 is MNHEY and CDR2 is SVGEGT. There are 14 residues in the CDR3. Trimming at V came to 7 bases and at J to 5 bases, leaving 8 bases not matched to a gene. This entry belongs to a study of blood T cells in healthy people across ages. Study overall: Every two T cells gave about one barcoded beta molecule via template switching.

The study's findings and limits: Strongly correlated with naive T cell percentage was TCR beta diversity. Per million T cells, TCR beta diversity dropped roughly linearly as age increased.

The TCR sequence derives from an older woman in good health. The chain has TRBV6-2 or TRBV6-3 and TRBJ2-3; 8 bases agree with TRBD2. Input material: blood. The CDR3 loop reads CASIPAGAVDTQYF. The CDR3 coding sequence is TGTGCCAGCATCCCAGCGGGAGCGGTAGATACGCAGTATTTT.